Listed below are T cell receptor beta chains from one sample, sequenced in a study of early T cells in non-severe SARS-CoV-2 infection. From the 5' RACE reads, TCRdb called clonotypes with MiXCR, one entry per CDR3 protein. The repertoire holds tens of thousands of distinct CDR3 sequences, with 3% to 4% as singletons. Sequencing was done on a sample of whole blood. The receptors derive from an adult who was a healthcare worker with PCR-confirmed SARS-CoV-2 infection or an uninfected control (not recorded which). CDR3s include the opening cysteine and the closing phenylalanine or tryptophan. The D gene is left open where the match is weak. A clone size is listed for some rows: how often the clone was seen (once, few, many), or a class if it is expanded.

cdr3_nt cdr3_aa cdr3_length v_call clone_size d_call j_call
TGTGCCAGCAGCCCTAGCATAGGAACTAGCGGTTCTAGCGGGGAGCTGTTTTTT CASSPSIGTSGSSGELFF 18 TRBV7-6 - TRBD2 TRBJ2-2
TGTGCCACAAATGGGCGGGACAGGGATTTCTACGAGCAGTACTTC CATNGRDRDFYEQYF 15 TRBV6-2/TRBV6-3 many TRBD1 TRBJ2-7
TGTGCCAGCAGCTTGGTTGGAGCGGGGGGCAAGGAGACCCAGTACTTC CASSLVGAGGKETQYF 16 TRBV5-6 few TRBD2 TRBJ2-5
TGTGCCAGCACCAACCTGGGGACCTACGAGCAGTACTTC CASTNLGTYEQYF 13 TRBV7-2 many - TRBJ2-7
TGTGCCAGCAGTTTCCTAGCGGGGGGCGCAAATGAGCAGTTCTTC CASSFLAGGANEQFF 15 TRBV12-3/TRBV12-4 many TRBD2 TRBJ2-1
TGCGCCAGCAGCCAAGGTTCTAGCGGGAGAGATACGCAGTATTTT CASSQGSSGRDTQYF 15 TRBV4-3 many TRBD2 TRBJ2-3
TGCAGTGCTAGTGAGGGGGCCAACGTCCTGACTTTC CSASEGANVLTF 12 TRBV20-1 many - TRBJ2-6
TGCGCCAGCAGCGCAAGGGGATCATCTGAAGCTTTCTTT CASSARGSSEAFF 13 TRBV10-1 many - TRBJ1-1
TGCAGCGTTTCAGTTGGGGGAGCTTTCCAAGAGACCCAGTACTTC CSVSVGGAFQETQYF 15 TRBV29-1 many - TRBJ2-5
TGTGCCAGCAGCCGGGACATTCTCTACGAGCAGTACTTC CASSRDILYEQYF 13 TRBV11-1 - - TRBJ2-7
TGTGCCAGCAACGCCCCAGGGGCCGATGAGCAGTTCTTC CASNAPGADEQFF 13 TRBV7-3 many - TRBJ2-1
TGTGCCAGCAGCGCCAGACTAGCGGACTACACCGGGGAGCTGTTTTTT CASSARLADYTGELFF 16 TRBV9 many TRBD2 TRBJ2-2
TGTGCCAGCAGTTACCCCGGGACCGCTTTAGAATACAATGAGCAGTTCTTC CASSYPGTALEYNEQFF 17 TRBV6-2/TRBV6-3 many - TRBJ2-1
TGCAGTGCTAGAGATAGAGGCCAGGGAAACACCGGGGAGCTGTTTTTT CSARDRGQGNTGELFF 16 TRBV20-1 many - TRBJ2-2
TGCGCCAGCAGCCAACCTCGACAGGGCCTCTATAATTCACCCCTCCATTTT CASSQPRQGLYNSPLHF 17 TRBV4-1 many TRBD1 TRBJ1-6
TGTGCCAGCAGTGAACCCAGACTCCTTTTGTGGAACACTGAAGCTTTCTTT CASSEPRLLLWNTEAFF 17 TRBV6-1 - - TRBJ1-1
TGTGCCAGCAGCTTAACGTCCCAGGGAGGTCATCTCTCTGGAAACACCATATATTTT CASSLTSQGGHLSGNTIYF 19 TRBV7-8 medium-sized - TRBJ1-3
TGTGCCAGCAGCGCGGCCGGGACAGGGTCTCTGTATGAGCAGTTCTTC CASSAAGTGSLYEQFF 16 TRBV11-2 - TRBD1 TRBJ2-1
TGCGCCAGCAGCCAAGAAGTGGTCGAGCCCCAGCATTTT CASSQEVVEPQHF 13 TRBV4-1 many - TRBJ1-5
TGTGCCAGCAGCGCCAACGACAGGGGGTTTTTTTCACCCCTCCACTTT CASSANDRGFFSPLHF 16 TRBV11-2 few TRBD1 TRBJ1-6
TGTGCCAGCAGCTTAGGAGGGGAGGAGCAGTTCTTC CASSLGGEEQFF 12 TRBV7-6 - - TRBJ2-1
TGTGCCAGCAGTCCCCTTGGGGGAGGGGATAATTCACCCCTCCACTTT CASSPLGGGDNSPLHF 16 TRBV28 medium-sized - TRBJ1-6
TGTGCCAGCATGAACGGGCTAGCGGGTACCTCCTACGAGCAGTACTTC CASMNGLAGTSYEQYF 16 TRBV27 - TRBD2 TRBJ2-7
TGTGCCAGCAGCTCGAATTCTAATTCACCCCTCCACTTT CASSSNSNSPLHF 13 TRBV6-5 few - TRBJ1-6
TGTGCCAGCTCACCCCAGGGACTAGCAGGCACAGATACGCAGTATTTT CASSPQGLAGTDTQYF 16 TRBV18 many TRBD2 TRBJ2-3
TGTGCCAGCAGCGCCGGAACCACCTACGAGCAGTACTTC CASSAGTTYEQYF 13 TRBV9 - - TRBJ2-7
TGTGCCAGCTCACCACCGAGCCTACCCCACGAGCAGTACTTC CASSPPSLPHEQYF 14 TRBV18 many - TRBJ2-7
TGTGCCAGCAGCTCCAGGACAGGGGCCAGGAGCAATCAGCCCCAGCATTTT CASSSRTGARSNQPQHF 17 TRBV5-6 many TRBD1 TRBJ1-5
TGCGCCAGCAGCCAGGGGGTGGGGGCAAACTCCTACGAGCAGTACTTC CASSQGVGANSYEQYF 16 TRBV4-1 many - TRBJ2-7
TGTGCCTGGAGTGTGGGGGGCGGGTACGAGCAGTACTTC CAWSVGGGYEQYF 13 TRBV30 many - TRBJ2-7
TGCAGCGTTGAAAGTGAAGACTCTGGGGCCAACGTCCTGACTTTC CSVESEDSGANVLTF 15 TRBV29-1 medium-sized - TRBJ2-6
TGTGCCAGCAGCCTAAAGGAACCGGGACGGAGCACAGATACGCAGTATTTT CASSLKEPGRSTDTQYF 17 TRBV7-9 many - TRBJ2-3
TGCAGTGCTAGAGATCCTGGGACTTCACAAGAGACCCAGTACTTC CSARDPGTSQETQYF 15 TRBV20-1 many - TRBJ2-5
TGCAGTGCCGTTGTAGGGGAAGGGAGCAATCAGCCCCAGCATTTT CSAVVGEGSNQPQHF 15 TRBV20-1 - - TRBJ1-5
TGTGCCAGCACCATCATTGACAGCTCCTCTGGAAACACCATATATTTT CASTIIDSSSGNTIYF 16 TRBV6-2/TRBV6-3 many - TRBJ1-3
TGCGCCAGCAGCTTGGATCACAGGGCAACCGCCCTCTCCGAGCAGTACTTC CASSLDHRATALSEQYF 17 TRBV5-1 many - TRBJ2-7
TGCGCCAGCAGCCAAGATCATCCCGGGGAGCTGTTTTTT CASSQDHPGELFF 13 TRBV4-3 many - TRBJ2-2
TGTGCCAGCAGCCAAGGGACAGATAGAGAGACCCAGTACTTC CASSQGTDRETQYF 14 TRBV5-5 many TRBD1 TRBJ2-5
TGTGCCAGCTCACCAACGGCAGGGACAGATACGCAGTATTTT CASSPTAGTDTQYF 14 TRBV18 medium-sized - TRBJ2-3
TGTGCCACCAGCAGAGATGAATTCAGAGGAGCGGGAAACACCATATATTTT CATSRDEFRGAGNTIYF 17 TRBV15 - - TRBJ1-3
TGCAGTGCTAGAGCCCCAGGGGCCACAGATACGCAGTATTTT CSARAPGATDTQYF 14 TRBV20-1 - - TRBJ2-3
TGTGCCAGCAGTCCCCGGACAGGGGAGGCGAGTGAAGCTTTCTTT CASSPRTGEASEAFF 15 TRBV12-3/TRBV12-4 - TRBD1 TRBJ1-1
TGCAGCGTTGAGGGATCACGGGGGAAAAGCTCCTACGAGCAGTACTTC CSVEGSRGKSSYEQYF 16 TRBV29-1 many - TRBJ2-7
TGTGCCAGCAGGCCGGGACTAGCGGGAGCCAATGAGCAGTTCTTC CASRPGLAGANEQFF 15 TRBV6-5 many TRBD2 TRBJ2-1
TGTGCCTGGAGTGTACTGACGAACACCGGGGAGCTGTTTTTT CAWSVLTNTGELFF 14 TRBV30 many - TRBJ2-2
TGCGCCAGCAGCTACACAACCCCCACAGACTACGAGCAGTACTTC CASSYTTPTDYEQYF 15 TRBV5-1 many - TRBJ2-7
TGTGCCAGCTCCCCACTAGGGGTCTGGAATGAGCAGTTCTTC CASSPLGVWNEQFF 14 TRBV18 many - TRBJ2-1
TGTGCCAGCAGTGCCGCTACGACCCTAGCCAAAAACATTCAGTACTTC CASSAATTLAKNIQYF 16 TRBV27 few - TRBJ2-4
TGTGCCAGCAGCGTCCCCTCCGAAAGGGGAGGTCAGCCCCAGCATTTT CASSVPSERGGQPQHF 16 TRBV9 many - TRBJ1-5